This passage covers 8 T cell receptor beta chains from one sample sequenced in a study of chronic HIV infection and antiretroviral therapy (dated by TCRdb to between 2015 and 2016). Library construction relied on 5' RACE. Data came from an Illumina MiSeq. TCRdb reworked the public reads: Q25 trimming with fastp, MiXCR clone assembly, productive beta chains retained. Identical CDR3 proteins give one entry, which carries the most common genes and DNA. The table for this sample lists over 40,000 distinct CDR3 sequences; about 19% of them were counted only once. 2.5% to 3% of the sample belongs to the ten largest clones. The sample taken for sequencing was peripheral blood. All receptors derive from an adult who had HIV and had not received antiretroviral therapy, or was an uninfected healthy control (not recorded which).

The rearrangement uses TRBV11-2 and TRBJ1-1; no reliable D call. The CDR3 has 14 amino acids. V was shortened by 5 bases and J by 0 bases, with 10 bases between the two germline ends. Germline V gene data show CDR1 as SGHAT and CDR2 as FQNNGV. The CDR3 DNA reads TGTGCCAGCAGCCTGCAGATCATGAACACTGAAGCTTTCTTT. This translates into CASSLQIMNTEAFF. The entire variable domain, with the rest obtained from reference TRBV11-2 and TRBJ1-1, is as follows: EAGVAQSPRYKIIEKRQSVAFWCNPISGHATLYWYQQILGQGPKLLIQFQNNGVVDDSQLPKDRFSAERLKGVDSTLKIQPAKLEDSAVYLCASSLQIMNTEAFFGQGTRLTVV.

The V call is TRBV7-8, the J call TRBJ2-1; possible D gene TRBD2, 6 bases. Trimming cost V 5 bases and J 6 bases, with 29 bases left between them. In germline, CDR1 is SGHVS, CDR2 FQNEAQ. This CDR3 region has 19 residues. The CDR3 sequence: CASSTHGTFSRALGNEQFF. CDR3 in DNA: TGTGCCAGCAGCACCCACGGGACTTTTTCACGGGCCCTCGGCAATGAGCAGTTCTTC. Full variable domain (missing parts from reference TRBV7-8 and TRBJ2-1): GAGVSQSPRYKVAKRGQDVALRCDPISGHVSLFWYQQALGQGPEFLTYFQNEAQLDKSGLPSDRFFAERPEGSVSTLKIQRTQQEDSAVYLCASSTHGTFSRALGNEQFFGPGTRLTVL.

The CDR3 coding sequence is TGCAGCGTAGAGGCAGGGGTGGGGTACGAGCAGTACTTC. Its translation is CSVEAGVGYEQYF. V and J are TRBV29-1 and TRBJ2-7, with D possibly TRBD1 on 6 matching bases. This CDR3 has 13 residues. CDR1 is SQVTM and CDR2 is ANQGSEA in the germline V gene. Trimming took 6 bases from V and 4 from J, leaving 16 bases between them.

This clonotype was counted between two and nine times. The J gene is TRBJ2-7, the V gene TRBV20-1; no reliable D call. CDR3 length: 12 residues. Germline V gene data show CDR1 as DFQATT and CDR2 as SNEGSKA (reference sequence). V was cut by 6 bases and J by 7 bases, with 16 bases left in between. CDR3 protein: CSAIMGSDEQYF. The CDR3 DNA sequence: TGCAGTGCGATTATGGGCTCGGATGAGCAGTACTTC.

This clonotype was found a few times. The chain carries TRBV28 and TRBJ2-7; TRBD2 agrees at 7 bases. The CDR3 runs to 17 residues. V shed 4 bases, J shed 2 bases, and the junction held 14 bases outside the gene matches. Germline assignment: CDR1 MDHEN and CDR2 SYDVKM. DNA of the CDR3: TGTGCCAGCAGTTCCTACCTCCAGCGGGGTTCGCCCTACGAGCAGTACTTC. It translates to CASSSYLQRGSPYEQYF.

This chain uses TRBV7-2 with TRBJ2-6; no reliable D call. Germline-derived CDR1 and CDR2 are SGHTA and FQGNSA. Trimming shortened V by 5 bases and J by 1 base, and 6 bases separated the two germline ends. The CDR3 sequence is 14 residues long. The CDR3 sequence is CASSPLSGANVLTF. The CDR3 DNA reads as TGTGCCAGCAGCCCCCTTTCTGGGGCCAACGTCCTGACTTTC.

The chain uses TRBV15 and TRBJ1-5, with D possibly being TRBD1 (6 bases). V gave up 0 bases and J gave up 3 bases, with 9 bases separating them. The germline V gene has CDR1 LNHNV and CDR2 YYDKDF (reference sequence). This CDR3 is built from 15 residues. The CDR3 DNA reads TGTGCCACCAGCAGAGATCAGGGACACAATCAGCCCCAGCATTTT. Encoded protein: CATSRDQGHNQPQHF. The entire variable domain, with the rest obtained from reference TRBV15 and TRBJ1-5, is as follows: DAMVIQNPRYQVTQFGKPVTLSCSQTLNHNVMYWYQQKSSQAPKLLFHYYDKDFNNEADTPDNFQSRRPNTSFCFLDIRSPGLGDTAMYLCATSRDQGHNQPQHFGDGTRLSIL.

The chain recombines TRBV9 with TRBJ1-5, with D hard to call. V lost 0 bases, J lost 3 bases, and 4 bases lay in between. The CDR3 has 13 amino acids. Germline CDR1 and CDR2: SGDLS and YYNGEE. The CDR3 loop is CASSVDANQPQHF. CDR3 nucleotide sequence: TGTGCCAGCAGCGTAGACGCCAATCAGCCCCAGCATTTT.